This TCR beta chain comes out of a study of identical twins. With 5 bases removed from V and 6 bases from J, the gap between germline ends came to 20 bases. The CDR3 loop spans 14 amino acids. Germline CDR1 reads DFQATT; CDR2 reads SNEGSKA (reference sequence). This clonotype was observed a few times. Its specificity is unknown. Each CDR3 protein is one row after TCRdb ran MiXCR on the 5' RACE reads. The profile shows fewer than 550,000 distinct CDR3 sequences, around 15% of them singletons. Study conclusions and caveats: Cross-sectional statistical analysis, not tracking of the same donors, underpinned the conclusions.

This sample was shared with a second study, whose subject was yellow fever vaccine responses in identical twins.

What was sequenced was CD4+ T cells sorted from blood. The chain recombines TRBV20-1 with TRBJ2-7, with D perhaps matching TRBD1 (7 bases). This receptor was identified in a young woman in good health. The DNA for the CDR3 is TGCAGTGCTCTCCGGCCTCCCCAGGGGGGCGAGCAGTACTTC. Its translation is CSALRPPQGGEQYF.